This entry lists 15 T cell receptor beta chains sequenced from one sample in a study of OX40 agonist ivuxolimab in advanced cancers. The repertoire was sequenced with immunoSEQ multiplex PCR; TCRdb's copy has only in-frame clones and lacks some. In the table there are under 55,000 clones, less than 90% of which are singletons. The sequencing used CD4+ or CD8+ T cells sorted from blood, collected in a trial of the OX40 agonist ivuxolimab. The receptors originated from an adult with an advanced solid tumor such as melanoma, head and neck, liver or kidney cancer.

The chain carries TRBV6-5 and TRBJ2-2; D is perhaps TRBD1 or TRBD2 (7 bases each). Looked up from germline, CDR1 is MNHEY and CDR2 is SVGAGI. This CDR3 has 16 amino acids. V gave up 4 bases and J gave up 7 bases, with 19 bases separating them. The DNA of the CDR3 is TGTGCCAGCAGTTCCCTTCCACAGGGGAGGGGCGGGGAGCTGTTTTTT. Protein product: CASSSLPQGRGGELFF.

This chain links TRBV6-1 with TRBJ2-1; 7 bases map to TRBD2. The CDR3 totals 13 residues. V lost 1 base to trimming and J lost 7 bases; unmatched junction nucleotides: 1. From germline, CDR1 is MNHNS and CDR2 SASEGT. Written as DNA, the CDR3 is TGTGCCAGCAGTGAAGTGCGGGGGAATGAGCAGTTCTTC. Translated, it gives CASSEVRGNEQFF.

The chain employs TRBV5-4 and TRBJ1-3; D is uncertain. Trimming took off 1 base at V and 0 bases at J, with 11 bases between the two ends. CDR1 SGHNT and CDR2 YYREEE come from the germline V gene (reference sequence). The CDR3 has 16 amino acids. As DNA, the CDR3 is TGTGCCAGCAGCTTGAGCGGGGTTAGCTCTGGAAACACCATATATTTT. Protein: CASSLSGVSSGNTIYF.

J is TRBJ2-5 and V is TRBV7-7, with D tentatively TRBD2 (5 bases). The CDR3 spans 15 residues. The V gene lost 0 bases and the J gene lost 4 bases, with 12 bases spanning the gap. CDR1 and CDR2 (germline): SSHAT, FNYEAQ (reference sequence). The CDR3 coding sequence is TGTGCCAGCAGCTTAGCGCTGAGGGTTGGAGAGACCCAGTACTTC. Protein sequence: CASSLALRVGETQYF.

The chain joins TRBV6-5 to TRBJ2-7, with D possibly being TRBD1 (8 bases). This CDR3 contains 13 residues. Trimming took off 10 bases at V and 6 bases at J, with 19 bases between the two ends. Germline V gives CDR1 MNHEY, CDR2 SVGAGI. The CDR3 protein is CATRTGRGSEQYF. DNA for the CDR3: TGTGCCACCAGGACAGGGAGGGGGAGCGAGCAGTACTTC.

V usage is TRBV2 and J usage is TRBJ2-7; D perhaps matches TRBD1 (5 bases). Trimming stripped 6 bases from V and 3 bases from J, with 12 bases between. CDR1 is SNHLY, CDR2 FYNNEI, per germline. The CDR3 spans 13 residues. For the CDR3, the DNA is TGTGCCAGCAGGACATGGGGCGGCTACGAGCAGTACTTC. Amino acids: CASRTWGGYEQYF.

The chain recombines TRBV5-5 with TRBJ1-1, with TRBD1 as a possible D gene (6 bases). The CDR3 covers 14 residues. Per germline, CDR1 SGHKS and CDR2 YYEKEE (reference sequence). V gave up 7 bases and J gave up 1 base, with 14 bases separating them. The CDR3, as DNA: TGTGCCAGCCTTCCCCTGGGACAGAACACTGAAGCTTTCTTT. Its translation: CASLPLGQNTEAFF.

V gene TRBV18 combines with J gene TRBJ2-2; D ambiguous. V was shortened by 3 bases and J by 7 bases, with 9 bases between the two germline ends. The CDR3 spans 13 residues. From germline, CDR1 is KGHSH and CDR2 LQKENI. The CDR3 bases are TGTGCCAGCTCACCTGATATCAACGGGGAGCTGTTTTTT. Protein product: CASSPDINGELFF.

The V gene is TRBV30, the J gene TRBJ1-2; a possible D gene is TRBD1 (6 bases). The germline gives CDR1 GTSNPN, CDR2 SVGIG (reference sequence). Between the trimmed V and J ends, which lost 5 bases and 3 bases, there was a span of 13 bases. This CDR3 spans 13 amino acids. CDR3 bases: TGTGCCTGGCAAACAGGGCGCGACTATGGCTACACCTTC. It specifies CAWQTGRDYGYTF.

The V gene is TRBV7-3, the J gene TRBJ2-3; D possibly corresponds to TRBD1 (5 bases). CDR1 and CDR2 (germline): SGHTA, FQGTGA. Trimming removed 5 bases from V and 2 bases from J, with 17 bases in between. The CDR3 runs 16 residues. CDR3 nucleotides: TGTGCCAGCAGCCTAATTCCGGACATTACCACAGATACGCAGTATTTT. Translation gives CASSLIPDITTDTQYF.

This chain links TRBV2 with TRBJ2-3, with 7 bases aligning to TRBD1. CDR1 and CDR2 (germline): SNHLY, FYNNEI. Trimming took 4 bases from V and 4 from J; bases not matched to a gene: 2. This CDR3 has 13 amino acids. This chain's CDR3 is CASSGQGADTQYF. CDR3 bases: TGTGCCAGCAGTGGACAGGGTGCAGATACGCAGTATTTT.

This clone was found once. The CDR3 nucleotides read TGTGCCAGCAGCTTGAAGGGTCGACGAGAAAAACTGTTTTTT. Translated, it gives CASSLKGRREKLFF. The V gene is TRBV11-2, the J gene TRBJ1-4, with unresolved D. CDR3 length equals 14 residues. Germline CDR1 is SGHAT and CDR2 is FQNNGV. V dropped 3 bases and J dropped 8 bases, with 13 bases sitting between them.

In regard to this clone: A read error may produce the germline difference seen at one junction end. The gene calls are TRBV2 and TRBJ1-2, with D possibly being TRBD1 (5 bases). The V gene's germline CDR1 is SNHLY and CDR2 FYNNEI. The CDR3 runs 14 residues. CDR3 sequence (DNA): TGTGCCAGCAGCGAAGGGAGGGGATCATATGGCTACACCTTC. This encodes CASSEGRGSYGYTF.

V and J are TRBV5-4 and TRBJ1-6; the D gene is possibly TRBD1 (5 bases). V lost 2 bases and J lost 19, with 28 bases in between. Germline assignment: CDR1 SGHNT and CDR2 YYREEE (reference sequence). CDR3 length: 16 amino acids. CDR3 in amino acids: CASSFGMTVVDSNPHF. In DNA, the CDR3 is TGTGCCAGCAGCTTTGGCATGACAGTTGTGGATTCTAACCCTCACTTT.

The chain joins TRBV27 to TRBJ1-4; D is possibly TRBD1 (6 bases). The CDR3 contains 14 residues. Germline V gives CDR1 MNHEY, CDR2 SMNVEV (reference sequence). The V end was cut by 3 bases, the J end by 5 bases, with 10 bases between. CDR3 residues: CASSFGQKNEKLFF. The CDR3 coding sequence is TGTGCCAGCAGTTTCGGACAGAAGAATGAAAAACTGTTTTTT.